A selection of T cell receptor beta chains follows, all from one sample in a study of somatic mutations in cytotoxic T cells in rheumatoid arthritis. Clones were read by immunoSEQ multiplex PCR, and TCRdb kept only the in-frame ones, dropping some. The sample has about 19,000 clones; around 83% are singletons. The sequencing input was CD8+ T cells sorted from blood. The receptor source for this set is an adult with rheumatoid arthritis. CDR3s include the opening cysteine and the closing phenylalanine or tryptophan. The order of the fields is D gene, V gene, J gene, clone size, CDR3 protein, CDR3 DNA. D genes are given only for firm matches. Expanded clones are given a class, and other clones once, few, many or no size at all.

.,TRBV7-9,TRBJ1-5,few,CASSSRTDQPQHF,TGTGCCAGCAGCTCCCGGACCGATCAGCCCCAGCATTTT
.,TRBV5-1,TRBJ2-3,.,CASSLERQGTDTQYF,TGCGCCAGCAGCTTGGAACGTCAGGGGACAGATACGCAGTATTTT
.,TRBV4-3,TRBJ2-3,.,CASSHSITDTQYF,TGCGCCAGCAGCCATAGTATCACAGATACGCAGTATTTT
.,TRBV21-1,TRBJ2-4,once,CASRTRGLPKNIQYF,TGTGCCAGCAGGACCAGGGGGCTTCCCAAAAACATTCAGTACTTC
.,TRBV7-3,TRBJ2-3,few,CASSLWVANTDTQYF,TGTGCCAGCAGCTTATGGGTCGCGAACACAGATACGCAGTATTTT
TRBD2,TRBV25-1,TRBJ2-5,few,CASSGGAREETQYF,TGTGCCAGTTCCGGGGGGGCGAGAGAGGAGACCCAGTACTTC
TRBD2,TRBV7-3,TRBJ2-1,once,CASSPGGSSLNEQFF,TGTGCCAGCAGCCCCGGGGGGTCCAGCCTAAATGAGCAGTTCTTC
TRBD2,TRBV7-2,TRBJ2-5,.,CASSITSGEYQETQYF,TGTGCCAGCAGCATAACTAGCGGGGAGTACCAAGAGACCCAGTACTTC
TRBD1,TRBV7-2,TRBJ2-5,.,CASSLTGGWETQYF,TGTGCCAGCAGCTTGACAGGGGGCTGGGAGACCCAGTACTTC
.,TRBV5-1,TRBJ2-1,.,CASSPNTGYNEQFF,TGCGCCAGCAGCCCTAATACAGGGTACAATGAGCAGTTCTTC
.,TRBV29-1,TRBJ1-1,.,CSVEGGDSFRVNTEAFF,TGCAGCGTTGAAGGCGGAGACAGCTTTCGGGTGAACACTGAAGCTTTCTTT
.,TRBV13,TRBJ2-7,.,CASSLRPYEQYF,TGTGCCAGCAGCTTAAGACCGTACGAGCAGTACTTC
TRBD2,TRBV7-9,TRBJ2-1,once,CASSPKRGGRNEQFF,TGTGCCAGCAGCCCGAAGCGGGGGGGCCGGAATGAGCAGTTCTTC
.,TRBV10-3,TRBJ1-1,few,CAISETRQARDTEAFF,TGTGCCATCAGTGAGACCCGACAGGCAAGGGACACTGAAGCTTTCTTT
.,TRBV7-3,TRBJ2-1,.,CASSLGGADYNEQFF,TGTGCCAGCAGCTTAGGGGGGGCAGACTACAATGAGCAGTTCTTC
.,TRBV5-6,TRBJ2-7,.,CASRQTRRSEQYF,TGTGCCAGCAGACAGACTAGAAGGAGCGAGCAGTACTTC
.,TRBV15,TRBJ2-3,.,CATSTPGGVSTDTQYF,TGTGCCACCAGCACCCCCGGAGGCGTAAGCACAGATACGCAGTATTTT
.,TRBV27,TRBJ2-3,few,CASSLRGDTQYF,TGTGCCAGCAGTTTAAGGGGAGATACGCAGTATTTT
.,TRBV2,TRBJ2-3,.,CASSIGDSADTQYF,TGTGCCAGCAGTATCGGCGATTCCGCAGATACGCAGTATTTT
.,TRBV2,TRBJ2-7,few,CASSEWPYEQYF,TGTGCCAGCAGTGAATGGCCTTACGAGCAGTACTTC
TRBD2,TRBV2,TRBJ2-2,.,CASRASGGFTGELFF,TGTGCCAGCAGGGCTAGCGGGGGGTTCACCGGGGAGCTGTTTTTT
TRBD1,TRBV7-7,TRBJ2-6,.,CASSKDRGAGANVLTF,TGTGCTAGCAGCAAAGACAGGGGAGCTGGGGCCAACGTCCTGACTTTC
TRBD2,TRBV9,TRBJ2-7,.,CASSVEGGGAGADEQYF,TGTGCCAGCAGCGTAGAGGGAGGAGGAGCGGGAGCTGACGAGCAGTACTTC
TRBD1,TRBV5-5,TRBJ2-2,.,CASSFSYRGSTGELFF,TGTGCCAGCAGCTTCTCTTACAGGGGCAGCACCGGGGAGCTGTTTTTT
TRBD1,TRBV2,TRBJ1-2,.,CASSEGTGHYGYTF,TGTGCCAGCAGTGAAGGGACAGGGCACTATGGCTACACCTTC
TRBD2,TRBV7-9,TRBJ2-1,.,CASSLAGREDEQFF,TGTGCCAGCAGCTTAGCGGGCCGGGAGGATGAGCAGTTCTTC
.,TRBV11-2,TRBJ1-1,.,CASSWGIPREAFF,TGTGCCAGCAGCTGGGGGATTCCGAGGGAAGCTTTCTTT
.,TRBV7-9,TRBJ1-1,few,CASSSLGVDTEAFF,TGTGCCAGCAGCTCCCTCGGGGTTGACACTGAAGCTTTCTTT
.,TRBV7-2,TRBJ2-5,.,CASSFGGWGETQYF,TGTGCCAGCAGCTTCGGGGGCTGGGGAGAGACCCAGTACTTC
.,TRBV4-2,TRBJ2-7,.,CASSQGGGEQYF,TGTGCCAGCAGCCAAGGGGGCGGGGAGCAGTACTTC
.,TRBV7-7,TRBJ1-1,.,CASSVEQNTEAFF,TGTGCTAGCAGCGTGGAACAGAACACTGAAGCTTTCTTT
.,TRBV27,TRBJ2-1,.,CASRPRAGRPSYNEQFF,TGTGCCAGCCGGCCGCGCGCCGGACGGCCCTCCTACAATGAGCAGTTCTTC
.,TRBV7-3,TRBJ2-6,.,CASSLNSGANVLTF,TGTGCCAGCAGCTTAAACTCTGGGGCCAACGTCCTGACTTTC
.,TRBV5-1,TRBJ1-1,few,CASSLTGEAFF,TGCGCCAGCAGCTTGACAGGGGAAGCTTTCTTT
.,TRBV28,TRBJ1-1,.,CASLRRMNTEAFF,TGTGCCAGCCTGAGGAGGATGAACACTGAAGCTTTCTTT
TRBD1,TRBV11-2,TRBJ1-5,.,CASSPGQAGNQPQHF,TGTGCCAGCAGCCCGGGACAGGCGGGCAATCAGCCCCAGCATTTT
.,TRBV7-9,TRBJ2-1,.,CASSRTGPRHEQFF,TGTGCCAGCAGCCGGACCGGACCCAGGCATGAGCAGTTCTTC
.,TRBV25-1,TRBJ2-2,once,CASGPGNTGELFF,TGTGCCAGCGGTCCAGGGAACACCGGGGAGCTGTTTTTT
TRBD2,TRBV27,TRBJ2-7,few,CASSFARASGRSYEQYF,TGTGCCAGCAGCTTCGCCCGGGCTAGCGGGAGGTCCTACGAGCAGTACTTC
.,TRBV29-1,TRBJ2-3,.,CSVGLGQYF,TGCAGCGTTGGGTTAGGGCAGTATTTT
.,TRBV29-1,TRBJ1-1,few,CSAMWGSEAFF,TGCAGCGCCATGTGGGGGAGTGAAGCTTTCTTT
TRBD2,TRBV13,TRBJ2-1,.,CASSSRTSGHEQFF,TGTGCCAGCAGCTCAAGGACTAGCGGCCATGAGCAGTTCTTC
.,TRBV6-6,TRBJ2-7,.,CASSYHSDYEQYF,TGTGCCAGCAGTTATCACAGCGACTACGAGCAGTACTTC
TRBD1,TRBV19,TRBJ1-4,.,CASSPGTVSNEKLFF,TGTGCCAGTAGTCCCGGGACAGTCTCTAATGAAAAACTGTTTTTT
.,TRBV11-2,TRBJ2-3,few,CASSRAGGRMYTQYF,TGTGCCAGCAGCCGGGCCGGGGGGCGCATGTATACGCAGTATTTT
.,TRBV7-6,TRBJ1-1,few,CASSLSPITEAFF,TGTGCCAGCAGCTTATCCCCAATCACTGAAGCTTTCTTT
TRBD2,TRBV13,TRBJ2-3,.,CASSHAGEFADTQYF,TGTGCCAGCAGCCACGCGGGGGAGTTTGCAGATACGCAGTATTTT
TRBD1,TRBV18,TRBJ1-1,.,CASSPTTGQGRYTEAFF,TGTGCCAGCTCACCAACGACTGGACAGGGGCGATACACTGAAGCTTTCTTT
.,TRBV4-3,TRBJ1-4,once,CASSQAMGGEKLFF,TGCGCCAGCAGCCAAGCGATGGGGGGTGAAAAACTGTTTTTT
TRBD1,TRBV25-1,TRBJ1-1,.,CASSVQGANTEAFF,TGTGCCAGCAGTGTTCAGGGGGCTAACACTGAAGCTTTCTTT
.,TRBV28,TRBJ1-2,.,CASSLWVPTDYGYTF,TGTGCCAGCAGTTTATGGGTTCCGACAGACTATGGCTACACCTTC
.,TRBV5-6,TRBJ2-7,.,CASRETWSYEQYF,TGTGCCAGCAGGGAGACATGGTCCTACGAGCAGTACTTC